These 23 T cell receptor beta chains came from one sample sequenced in a study of response to subunit inactivated influenza vaccine. TCRdb processed the RT-PCR reads anew with MiXCR; each CDR3 protein has one entry. The sample has over 400,000 distinct CDR3 sequences; roughly 9.7% are singletons. The sample consisted of PBMCs from blood, taken more than 35 days after vaccination. The receptors shown here come from a man aged 45 to 65 who received an inactivated influenza vaccine.

This clonotype was observed a few times. This chain connects TRBV24-1 to TRBJ2-7; 7 bases agree with TRBD2. This CDR3 contains 13 residues. Per germline, CDR1 KGHDR and CDR2 SFDVKD. The V and J ends lost 6 bases and 2 bases, in that order; junction bases with no gene match: 3. The CDR3 here is CATSSGTTYEQYF. CDR3 nucleotides: TGTGCCACCAGTAGCGGGACCACCTACGAGCAGTACTTC.

This clonotype turned up a few times. V and J are TRBV7-2 and TRBJ1-4; tentative D call: TRBD1 (6 bases). From germline, CDR1 is SGHTA and CDR2 FQGNSA. The CDR3 contains 14 residues. V was clipped by 4 bases and J by 4 bases, with 10 bases between them. The CDR3 spells CASSSTGHNEKLFF. The CDR3 DNA is TGTGCCAGCAGCTCGACAGGACATAATGAAAAACTGTTTTTT.

The sample holds many counts of this clonotype. The V gene is TRBV6-2 or TRBV6-3, the J gene TRBJ2-5, with D unresolved. The V end was cut by 2 bases, the J end by 1 base, with 8 bases between. CDR3 size: 14 residues. Germline loops: CDR1 MNHEY, CDR2 SVGEGT. CDR3 residues: CASSYEDGQETQYF. CDR3 nucleotides: TGTGCCAGCAGTTACGAGGACGGCCAAGAGACCCAGTACTTC.

V gene TRBV12-3 or TRBV12-4 combines with J gene TRBJ2-5, with D possibly TRBD2 on 6 matching bases. Trimming pared 7 bases from V and 4 bases from J, leaving 19 bases between. This CDR3 is built from 15 residues. Here the CDR3 reads CASTDLGTEGETQYF. In DNA, the CDR3 is TGTGCCAGCACCGACCTAGGGACGGAGGGAGAGACCCAGTACTTC.

The sample holds a few counts of this clonotype. The chain links TRBV14 to TRBJ2-3; 9 positions match TRBD1. The CDR3 totals 13 residues. CDR1 is SGHDN, CDR2 FVKESK, per germline. The J segment lost 9 bases and the V segment lost 4 bases, leaving 5 bases of the junction unmatched. Here the CDR3 DNA reads TGTGCCAGCAGCCCACAGGGGGCACACACGCAGTATTTT. Protein sequence: CASSPQGAHTQYF.

This clonotype was detected a few times. The chain couples TRBV2 to TRBJ2-6; D perhaps matches TRBD2 (5 bases). Trimming removed 3 bases at V and 2 bases at J, with 5 bases between. The CDR3 spans 14 residues. CDR1 and CDR2 (germline): SNHLY, FYNNEI. The DNA of the CDR3 is TGTGCCAGCAGTGAGAGGGCTGGGGCCAACGTCCTGACTTTC. This encodes CASSERAGANVLTF.

The chain is built from TRBV5-6 and TRBJ2-7; D unclear. V dropped 0 bases and J dropped 6 bases, with 4 bases sitting between them. Germline-derived CDR1 and CDR2 are SGHDT and YYEEEE. The CDR3 consists of 11 residues. CDR3 residues: CASSLDCEQYF. The CDR3 coding sequence is TGTGCCAGCAGCTTGGATTGCGAGCAGTACTTC.

This rearrangement joins TRBV20-1 to TRBJ2-5, with 10 bases that match TRBD1. J lost 4 bases, V lost 8 bases, and 16 bases had no gene match. The CDR3 has 16 residues. From germline, CDR1 is DFQATT and CDR2 SNEGSKA (reference sequence). The CDR3 DNA follows: TGCAGTACGCAAATTCCGGGACAGGGGAAGCGAGAGACCCAGTACTTC. This sequence encodes CSTQIPGQGKRETQYF.

This sequence joins TRBV4-1 and TRBJ2-4; D could derive from TRBD1 or TRBD2 (5 bases each). Trimming pared 1 base from V and 1 base from J, leaving 17 bases between. The CDR3 loop spans 18 amino acids. Germline CDR1 MGHRA, CDR2 YSYEKL. The CDR3 DNA reads TGCGCCAGCAGCCAAGGGGGGATGGGGGTTAGGGCCAAAAACATTCAGTACTTC. Its protein product is CASSQGGMGVRAKNIQYF.

For this clonotype: One end of the junction fails to match germline, which may point to a read error. CDR3 coding DNA: TGCGACAGCAGCAGACTAGGCTACGAGCAGTACTTC. Translated, it gives CDSSRLGYEQYF. The rearrangement uses TRBV5-1 and TRBJ2-7; weak D call: TRBD2 (6 bases). CDR3 size: 12 residues. The V gene's germline CDR1 is SGHRS and CDR2 YFSETQ.

The chain uses TRBV7-2 and TRBJ1-1, with 7 bases that match TRBD1. The CDR3 consists of 15 residues. The V gene's germline CDR1 is SGHTA and CDR2 FQGNSA. Trimming at V came to 1 base and at J to 5 bases, leaving 7 bases not matched to a gene. The CDR3 bases are TGTGCCAGCAGCTTAGTGGAGGGGGCAGGAACTGAAGCTTTCTTT. Protein sequence: CASSLVEGAGTEAFF.

This clonotype was detected only a few times. In DNA form, the CDR3 reads TGCAGCGTCGTAACCGGGATAGAGAACACCGGGGAGCTGTTTTTT. Protein: CSVVTGIENTGELFF. This chain uses TRBV29-1 with TRBJ2-2; tentative D call: TRBD2 (5 bases). The germline CDR1 and CDR2 sequences are SQVTM and ANQGSEA. The V gene lost 6 bases and the J gene lost 1 base, with 15 bases spanning the gap. The CDR3 runs to 15 residues.

This clonotype came up many times. The chain uses TRBV10-1 and TRBJ2-2; the D call may be TRBD1 or TRBD2 (5 bases each). The CDR3 spans 14 residues. The germline CDR1 and CDR2 sequences are WNHNN and SYGVQD (reference sequence). Trimming removed 0 bases at V and 6 bases at J, with 8 bases between. The CDR3 DNA sequence: TGCGCCAGCAGTGAGTCGTCGGGGCCCGGGGAGCTGTTTTTT. This sequence encodes CASSESSGPGELFF.

In this sample, this clonotype turned up many times. The rearrangement links TRBV7-9 to TRBJ1-1; 8 nucleotides line up with TRBD1. The CDR3 is 14 amino acids. Germline values: CDR1 SEHNR, CDR2 FQNEAQ (reference sequence). J lost 5 bases, V lost 4 bases, and 6 bases had no gene match. Here the CDR3 reads CASSSRTGKTEAFF. The CDR3 region has the DNA TGTGCCAGCAGCTCCCGGACAGGGAAGACTGAAGCTTTCTTT.

This clonotype has a count of ten or more. This chain uses TRBV5-6 with TRBJ1-4; no firm D call. The ends were cut back, 0 bases at V and 3 bases at J, with 6 bases in the middle. This CDR3 region has 14 residues. From germline, CDR1 is SGHDT and CDR2 YYEEEE. CDR3: CASSLGASNEKLFF. DNA of the CDR3: TGTGCCAGCAGCTTGGGGGCCTCTAATGAAAAACTGTTTTTT. The entire variable domain, with the rest obtained from reference TRBV5-6 and TRBJ1-4, is as follows: DAGVTQSPTHLIKTRGQQVTLRCSPKSGHDTVSWYQQALGQGPQFIFQYYEEEERQRGNFPDRFSGHQFPNYSSELNVNALLLGDSALYLCASSLGASNEKLFFGSGTQLSVL.

This clonotype appeared once. Written as DNA, the CDR3 is TGCGCCAGCAGCTTGGATTCAGGGGGCACCGCCTACGAGCAGTACTTC. Its translation: CASSLDSGGTAYEQYF. The chain has TRBV5-1 and TRBJ2-7, with TRBD1 identical over 8 bases. Germline loops: CDR1 SGHRS, CDR2 YFSETQ. V shed 0 bases, J shed 2 bases, and the junction held 7 bases outside the gene matches. The CDR3 loop spans 16 amino acids.

J is TRBJ1-2 and V is TRBV10-1, with D tentatively TRBD1 (6 bases). Germline V gives CDR1 WNHNN, CDR2 SYGVQD (reference sequence). The CDR3 spans 13 residues. The ends were cut back, 10 bases at V and 3 bases at J, with 15 bases in the middle. The CDR3 reads CATIDRIDYGYTF. CDR3 DNA sequence: TGCGCCACTATCGACAGGATCGACTATGGCTACACCTTC.

This clonotype was counted a few times. This sequence joins TRBV4-3 and TRBJ1-1, with D perhaps matching TRBD1 (6 bases). Per the germline V gene, CDR1 is LGHNA and CDR2 is YSLEER. The length of the CDR3 is 16 residues. Trimming left V 4 bases short and J 4 bases short, with 19 bases between. CDR3: CASSPDGTPSGTEAFF. The CDR3 region has the DNA TGCGCCAGCAGCCCTGATGGGACACCCAGCGGCACTGAAGCTTTCTTT.

Ten or more counts support this clonotype. This rearrangement joins TRBV12-3 or TRBV12-4 to TRBJ2-3; no definite D call. The CDR3 runs 14 residues. V was shortened by 6 bases and J by 3 bases, with 13 bases between the two germline ends. CDR3 region: CASRTELGTDTQYF. CDR3 DNA sequence: TGTGCCAGCAGAACCGAGTTAGGGACAGATACGCAGTATTTT.

The chain joins TRBV10-3 to TRBJ2-3; 9 bases are a match to TRBD2. The junction had 2 bases not matched to a gene; V was cut back by 4 bases and J by 3 bases. This CDR3 has 14 amino acids. In germline, CDR1 is ENHRY, CDR2 SYGVKD. Here the CDR3 DNA reads TGTGCCATCAGTGTTAGCGGGAGAACAGATACGCAGTATTTT. Amino acids: CAISVSGRTDTQYF.

This chain links TRBV29-1 with TRBJ1-5; 8 bases map to TRBD1. The CDR3 has 13 amino acids. CDR1 SQVTM and CDR2 ANQGSEA come from the germline V gene. Germline trimming cut 6 bases from V and 2 bases from J; bases unmatched to any gene: 3. In nucleotides, the CDR3 is TGCAGCGTCGGCAGGGGGCGCAATCAGCCCCAGCATTTT. Encoded protein: CSVGRGRNQPQHF.

This clonotype has more than one count but fewer than ten. The chain combines TRBV11-1 with TRBJ2-6; 8 bases fit TRBD1. Germline V gene data show CDR1 as SGHAT and CDR2 as FQDESV (reference sequence). The trim removed 5 bases at V and 0 bases at J, leaving 9 bases unmatched. The CDR3 covers 18 residues. CDR3 sequence (DNA): TGTGCCAGCAGCCAACACCTGGGACAGGACTCTGGGGCCAACGTCCTGACTTTC. Encoded protein: CASSQHLGQDSGANVLTF.

This sequence joins TRBV6-4 and TRBJ1-1, with a weak D call TRBD1 (5 bases). The germline V gene encodes CDR1 MRHNA and CDR2 SNTAGT. V was trimmed by 8 bases and J by 1 base, leaving 14 bases between them. CDR3 size: 14 residues. The CDR3 spells CASRRGGSNTEAFF. The CDR3, as DNA: TGTGCCAGCCGCCGCGGGGGTTCGAACACTGAAGCTTTCTTT.